This T cell receptor (beta chain) was identified in a study of long-term antiretroviral therapy in people with HIV. Germline V lookup: CDR1 LNHDA, CDR2 SQIVND (reference sequence). The CDR3 is 16 residues long. The germline V and J ends were trimmed by 3 bases and 7 bases, with 18 bases remaining between them. Findings of the study overall: On ART adherence, viral resistance or therapy changes, no data were available. Pre-ART expanded TRB clones stayed dominant throughout, though often decreasing after ART.

Researchers ran immunoSEQ v3.0 at survey level. Samples were sequenced targeting 40,000-50,000 T-cell genomes each. Sequenced by immunoSEQ multiplex PCR; TCRdb stores in-frame clones only, minus some. The data contain over 15,000 clones, about 91% of them singletons. With respect to this clone: What it binds is unknown.

Treatment locations for all participants with HIV were in the United States. The sequenced sample was unsorted PBMCs, obtained 0.3 years after starting antiretroviral therapy. V is TRBV19 and J is TRBJ1-4; no reliable D call. The receptor's source is a man aged 55 to 70 with HIV. CDR3 region: CASSIWARQGGEKLFF. The CDR3 DNA reads as TGTGCCAGTAGTATTTGGGCCCGCCAAGGCGGTGAAAAACTGTTTTTT.